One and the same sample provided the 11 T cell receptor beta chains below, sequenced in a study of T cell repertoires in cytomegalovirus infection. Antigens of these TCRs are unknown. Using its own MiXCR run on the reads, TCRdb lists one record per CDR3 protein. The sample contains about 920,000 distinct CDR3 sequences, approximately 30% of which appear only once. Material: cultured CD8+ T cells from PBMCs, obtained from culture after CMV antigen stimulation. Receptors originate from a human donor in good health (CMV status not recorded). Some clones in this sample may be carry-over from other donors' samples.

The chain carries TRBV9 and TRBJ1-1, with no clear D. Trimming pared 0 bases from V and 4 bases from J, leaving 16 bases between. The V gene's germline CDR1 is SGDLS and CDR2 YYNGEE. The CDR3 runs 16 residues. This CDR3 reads CASSVGGFYGGTEAFF. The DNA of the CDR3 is TGTGCCAGCAGCGTAGGAGGGTTCTACGGCGGCACTGAAGCTTTCTTT.

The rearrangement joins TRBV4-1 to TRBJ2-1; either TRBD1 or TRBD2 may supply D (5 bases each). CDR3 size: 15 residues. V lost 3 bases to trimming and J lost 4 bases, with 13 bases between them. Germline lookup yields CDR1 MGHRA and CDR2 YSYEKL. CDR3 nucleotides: TGCGCCAGCAGCCAGATCCGGGACGGATACAATGAGCAGTTCTTC. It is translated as CASSQIRDGYNEQFF.

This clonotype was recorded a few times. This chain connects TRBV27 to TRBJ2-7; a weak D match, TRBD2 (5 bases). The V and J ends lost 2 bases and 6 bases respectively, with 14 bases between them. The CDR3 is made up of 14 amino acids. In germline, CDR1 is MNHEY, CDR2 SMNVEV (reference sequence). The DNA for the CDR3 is TGTGCCAGCAGTTTAATCCCGGGGTTCCGCGAGCAGTACGTC. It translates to CASSLIPGFREQYV.

The CDR3 is CASSVEGGGPLYNEQFF. For the CDR3, the DNA is TGTGCCAGCAGCGTAGAGGGCGGGGGGCCCCTTTACAATGAGCAGTTCTTC. The V gene is TRBV9, the J gene TRBJ2-1; the match to TRBD2 covers 8 bases. The length of the CDR3 is 17 residues. Trimming cost V 0 bases and J 4 bases; bases outside gene matches: 9. The germline V gene encodes CDR1 SGDLS and CDR2 YYNGEE.

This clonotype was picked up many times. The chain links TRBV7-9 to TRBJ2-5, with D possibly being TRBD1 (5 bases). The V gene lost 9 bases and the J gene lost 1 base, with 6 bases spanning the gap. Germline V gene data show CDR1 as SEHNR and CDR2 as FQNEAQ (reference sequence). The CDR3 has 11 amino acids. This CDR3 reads CASRGQETQYF. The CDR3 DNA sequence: TGTGCCAGTAGGGGCCAAGAGACCCAGTACTTC.

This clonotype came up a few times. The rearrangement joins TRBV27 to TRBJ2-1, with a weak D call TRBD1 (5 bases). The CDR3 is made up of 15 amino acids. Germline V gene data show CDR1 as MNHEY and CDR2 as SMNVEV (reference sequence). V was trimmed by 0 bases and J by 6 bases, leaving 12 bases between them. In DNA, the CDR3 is TGTGCCAGCAGTTTATCGAGGCAGGGTGGCAATGAGCAGTTCTTC. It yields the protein CASSLSRQGGNEQFF.

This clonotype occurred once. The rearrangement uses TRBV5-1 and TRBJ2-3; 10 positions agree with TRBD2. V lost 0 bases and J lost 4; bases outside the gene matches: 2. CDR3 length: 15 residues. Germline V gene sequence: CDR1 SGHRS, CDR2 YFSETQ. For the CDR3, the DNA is TGCGCCAGCAGCTTGGCTAGCGGGGGCGCAGATACGCAGTATTTT. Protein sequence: CASSLASGGADTQYF.

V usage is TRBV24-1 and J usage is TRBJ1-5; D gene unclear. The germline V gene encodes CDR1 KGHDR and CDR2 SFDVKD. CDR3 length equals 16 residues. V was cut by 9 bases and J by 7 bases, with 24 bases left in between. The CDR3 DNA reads TGTGCCACCTCCCCGGGGTCCCCGACCGTCGGGCAGCCCCAGCATTTT. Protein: CATSPGSPTVGQPQHF.

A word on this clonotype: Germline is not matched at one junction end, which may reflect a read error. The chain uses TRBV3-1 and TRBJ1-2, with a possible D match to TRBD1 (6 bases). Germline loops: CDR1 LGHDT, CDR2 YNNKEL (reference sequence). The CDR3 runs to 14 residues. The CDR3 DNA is TGTGTCAGCAGCCCGAACAGGGTGAACTATGGCTACACCTTC. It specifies CVSSPNRVNYGYTF.

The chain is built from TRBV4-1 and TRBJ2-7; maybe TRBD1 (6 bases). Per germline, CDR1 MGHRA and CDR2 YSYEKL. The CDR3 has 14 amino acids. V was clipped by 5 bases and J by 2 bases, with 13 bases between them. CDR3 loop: CASSFTGSPYEQYF. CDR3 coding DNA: TGCGCCAGCAGCTTCACAGGGTCCCCCTACGAGCAGTACTTC.

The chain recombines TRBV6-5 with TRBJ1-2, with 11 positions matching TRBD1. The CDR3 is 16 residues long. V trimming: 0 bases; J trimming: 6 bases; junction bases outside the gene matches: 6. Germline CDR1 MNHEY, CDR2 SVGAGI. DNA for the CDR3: TGTGCCAGCAGTTACTCGGGACAGGGGGACCCCAATGGCTACACCTTC. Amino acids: CASSYSGQGDPNGYTF.